Following are 21 T cell receptor beta chains from one sample sequenced in a study of T cell responses to AZD1222 COVID-19 vaccine (dated by TCRdb to the early 2020s). The library came from the immunoSEQ multiplex PCR assay. TCRdb's version of the immuneACCESS table is confined to in-frame rearrangements and falls short of the full clone set. An unresolved V gene accounts for under half of the shortfall where checked; the remainder is of unknown origin. The sample contains about 130,000 clones, about 82% of them found a single time. The top ten clones comprise around 7.9% of the sample. The intended sense of this specimen's time point label: about 28 days (+/-7) after the second vaccine dose. The sample's treatment or condition, from its label and the paper: meningococcal conjugate vaccine given as trial control. The source material was peripheral blood, sampled 28 days after the second dose of the MenACWY control vaccine. These receptors originate from an adult who received the MenACWY meningococcal vaccine as a control.

The gene calls are TRBV7-2 and TRBJ1-5, with 8 nucleotides matching TRBD1. The V gene end was trimmed by 8 bases and the J gene end by 4 bases; junction bases not matched to a gene: 4. This CDR3 contains 13 residues. Germline V gives CDR1 SGHTA, CDR2 FQGNSA. For the CDR3, the DNA is TGTGCCAGCTCAACAGGGGGTAATCAGCCCCAGCATTTT. Residues: CASSTGGNQPQHF.

This clone turned up a few times. The chain has TRBV7-2 and TRBJ1-1; D is uncertain. The V and J ends lost 0 bases and 1 base respectively, with 3 bases between them. Germline V lookup: CDR1 SGHTA, CDR2 FQGNSA. This CDR3 spans 13 amino acids. The CDR3 protein is CASSLARNTEAFF. CDR3 coding DNA: TGTGCCAGCAGCTTAGCGAGGAACACTGAAGCTTTCTTT.

This rearrangement joins TRBV11-3 to TRBJ1-1; D might be TRBD1 (5 bases). Germline CDR1 is SGHNT and CDR2 is YENEEA. This CDR3 comprises 13 residues. V shed 6 bases and J shed 0 bases, with 8 bases lying between them. The CDR3 loop is CASSSTVNTEAFF. The CDR3 region has the DNA TGTGCCAGCAGTTCGACAGTGAACACTGAAGCTTTCTTT. Combining the CDR3 with reference TRBV11-3 and TRBJ1-1 gives the whole variable domain EAGVVQSPRYKIIEKKQPVAFWCNPISGHNTLYWYLQNLGQGPELLIRYENEEAVDDSQLPKDRFSAERLKGVDSTLKIQPAELGDSAVYLCASSSTVNTEAFFGQGTRLTVV.

The rearrangement uses TRBV7-2 and TRBJ1-2; a weak D match, TRBD1 (5 bases). Germline CDR1 SGHTA, CDR2 FQGNSA. This CDR3 has 17 residues. Trimming shortened V by 0 bases and J by 8 bases, and 22 bases separated the two germline ends. The CDR3 region has the DNA TGTGCCAGCAGCTTAGCGCTGGGTATGGAGGCTGGGGCGGGCTACACCTTC. Its protein is CASSLALGMEAGAGYTF.

This chain uses TRBV24-1 with TRBJ2-1, with D perhaps TRBD1 or TRBD2 (5 bases each). The V gene's germline CDR1 is KGHDR and CDR2 SFDVKD. The CDR3 length is 11 residues. V shed 5 bases and J shed 10 bases, with 8 bases lying between them. CDR3 region: CATSVGTEQFF. CDR3 sequence (DNA): TGTGCCACCAGTGTGGGGACCGAGCAGTTCTTC.

The chain links TRBV5-1 to TRBJ2-7, with D possibly TRBD1 on 5 matching bases. V gave up 4 bases and J gave up 0 bases, with 14 bases separating them. Germline-derived CDR1 and CDR2 are SGHRS and YFSETQ. The CDR3 totals 15 residues. The CDR3 region is CASSPGGASSYEQYF. The CDR3 DNA sequence: TGCGCCAGCAGCCCTGGTGGGGCGAGCTCCTACGAGCAGTACTTC.

The J gene is TRBJ1-2, the V gene TRBV2, with 11 bases fitting TRBD1. The CDR3 is 12 residues long. The V gene end was trimmed by 8 bases and the J gene end by 11 bases; junction bases not matched to a gene: 7. Germline V gene lookup returns CDR1 SNHLY and CDR2 FYNNEI. CDR3 DNA sequence: TGTGCCAGCTCCGGACAGGGGGCCTCATACACCTTC. It translates to CASSGQGASYTF.

The V and J genes are TRBV2 and TRBJ1-4, with D maybe TRBD1 (6 bases). The CDR3 has 13 residues. The germline V gene encodes CDR1 SNHLY and CDR2 FYNNEI. V was pared by 4 bases and J by 5 bases, with 8 bases between. CDR3: CASSAGGNEKLFF. CDR3 in DNA: TGTGCCAGCAGTGCTGGGGGCAATGAAAAACTGTTTTTT.

This clone came up once. This sequence joins TRBV6-2 or TRBV6-3 and TRBJ1-2, with 11 bases that match TRBD1. This CDR3 region has 18 residues. CDR1 is MNHEY and CDR2 is SVGEGT in the germline V gene. The V segment lost 6 bases and the J segment 3 bases; nucleotides outside the gene matches: 15. CDR3 nucleotides: TGTGCCAGCAGCTCAGCCCTGGGACAGGGGGTTAGACACTATGGCTACACCTTC. It specifies CASSSALGQGVRHYGYTF.

As DNA, the CDR3 is TGTGCCAGCTCACCACTAGGACTAGCGGGAGGTCGGGATGAGACCCAGTACTTC. It encodes CASSPLGLAGGRDETQYF. The gene calls are TRBV18 and TRBJ2-5; the match to TRBD2 covers 14 bases. The CDR3 runs 18 residues. Germline V gene lookup returns CDR1 KGHSH and CDR2 LQKENI. V shed 1 base, J shed 5 bases, and the junction held 9 bases outside the gene matches.

V usage is TRBV5-4 and J usage is TRBJ2-5; D ambiguous. There are 13 residues in the CDR3. Trimming took 4 bases from V and 5 from J, leaving 12 bases between them. CDR1 is SGHNT, CDR2 YYREEE, per germline (reference sequence). The CDR3 sequence is CASSPSSSETQYF. DNA for the CDR3: TGTGCCAGCAGCCCGAGTAGCAGCGAGACCCAGTACTTC.

The gene calls are TRBV11-2 and TRBJ2-3; 10 nucleotides match TRBD2. Germline CDR1 reads SGHAT; CDR2 reads FQNNGV. With 5 bases clipped from V and 3 bases from J, the junction kept 11 bases outside the gene matches. This CDR3 spans 17 amino acids. CDR3 loop: CASSLRAGGRLTDTQYF. For the CDR3, the DNA is TGTGCCAGCAGCCTCCGAGCGGGGGGGCGTCTTACAGATACGCAGTATTTT. Full variable domain (remainder filled in from reference TRBV11-2 and TRBJ2-3): EAGVAQSPRYKIIEKRQSVAFWCNPISGHATLYWYQQILGQGPKLLIQFQNNGVVDDSQLPKDRFSAERLKGVDSTLKIQPAKLEDSAVYLCASSLRAGGRLTDTQYFGPGTRLTVL.

The chain joins TRBV18 to TRBJ1-1, with D perhaps TRBD1 (5 bases). This CDR3 comprises 14 residues. Germline assignment: CDR1 KGHSH and CDR2 LQKENI. Trimming left V 3 bases short and J 6 bases short, with 14 bases between. The CDR3: CASSPTGGGAEAFF. CDR3 sequence (DNA): TGTGCCAGCTCACCCACCGGAGGAGGGGCTGAAGCTTTCTTT.

DNA of the CDR3: TGTGCCTGCGGCAGGGGGCTCCTCCAAGAGACCCAGTACTTC. This translates into CACGRGLLQETQYF. The chain carries TRBV6-5 and TRBJ2-5, with 8 positions matching TRBD1. This CDR3 contains 14 residues. V shed 11 bases and J 1 base; nucleotides not matched to a gene: 9. Germline loops: CDR1 MNHEY, CDR2 SVGAGI.

This clone was counted a few times. J is TRBJ1-6 and V is TRBV14; TRBD1 matches at 8 bases. J gave up 5 bases and V 1 base, and 4 bases lay outside the gene matches. The CDR3 is 16 residues long. Germline values: CDR1 SGHDN, CDR2 FVKESK. The CDR3 sequence: CASSQGTGINNSPLHF. DNA of the CDR3: TGTGCCAGCAGCCAAGGGACAGGGATTAATAATTCACCCCTCCACTTT.

V and J are TRBV2 and TRBJ2-3, with D possibly being TRBD2 (6 bases). The CDR3 loop spans 17 amino acids. V lost 0 bases, J lost 1 base, and 14 bases lay in between. Germline CDR1 is SNHLY and CDR2 is FYNNEI. The CDR3 sequence is CASSEALADYRTDTQYF. The CDR3 DNA reads as TGTGCCAGCAGTGAAGCGCTCGCGGACTACCGCACAGATACGCAGTATTTT. Together with reference TRBV2 and TRBJ2-3, the CDR3 gives the full variable domain: EPEVTQTPSHQVTQMGQEVILRCVPISNHLYFYWYRQILGQKVEFLVSFYNNEISEKSEIFDDQFSVERPDGSNFTLKIRSTKLEDSAMYFCASSEALADYRTDTQYFGPGTRLTVL.

The rearrangement links TRBV7-8 to TRBJ2-1; D is perhaps TRBD2 (5 bases). The CDR3 runs 17 residues. V was cut by 1 base and J by 5 bases, with 18 bases left in between. Germline V lookup: CDR1 SGHVS, CDR2 FQNEAQ. The CDR3 loop is CASSLVPHPRRHNEQFF. The CDR3 DNA reads as TGTGCCAGCAGCTTAGTCCCCCACCCCAGGAGGCACAATGAGCAGTTCTTC.

The V gene is TRBV27, the J gene TRBJ2-7; D may be TRBD2 (5 bases). Germline V lookup: CDR1 MNHEY, CDR2 SMNVEV (reference sequence). Trimming stripped 11 bases from V and 3 bases from J, with 17 bases between. The CDR3 runs 13 residues. This CDR3 is CAVGIQGLYEQYF. CDR3 nucleotides: TGTGCCGTAGGGATTCAAGGACTCTACGAGCAGTACTTC.

The chain has TRBV28 and TRBJ1-5, with 7 bases lining up with TRBD1. Germline loops: CDR1 MDHEN, CDR2 SYDVKM. V dropped 2 bases and J dropped 3; count of bases not matched to a gene: 7. The CDR3 sequence is 16 residues long. The chain's CDR3 is CASSLPRGQANQPQHF. DNA of the CDR3: TGTGCCAGCAGTTTACCCCGTGGACAGGCCAATCAGCCCCAGCATTTT.

The chain links TRBV9 to TRBJ2-1, with D maybe TRBD1 (6 bases). This CDR3 is built from 16 residues. With 5 bases removed from V and 3 bases from J, the gap between germline ends came to 18 bases. Germline assignment: CDR1 SGDLS and CDR2 YYNGEE. The CDR3 here is CASSATGTPNYNEQFF. The CDR3 bases are TGTGCCAGCAGTGCTACAGGGACCCCTAACTACAATGAGCAGTTCTTC.

This clone turned up a few times. V usage is TRBV5-5 and J usage is TRBJ1-2; 9 nucleotides line up with TRBD1. Germline values: CDR1 SGHKS, CDR2 YYEKEE (reference sequence). The ends lost 4 bases at V and 5 bases at J; junction bases unmatched: 3. This CDR3 region has 13 residues. In DNA form, the CDR3 reads TGTGCCAGCAGCAACGGACAGGGGTATGGCTACACCTTC. Amino acid sequence: CASSNGQGYGYTF.